The rows below give T cell receptor beta chains drawn from one sample of a study of T cells expressing NK-cell markers. TCRdb re-called the 5' RACE reads; one entry per CDR3 protein, DNA not given. The sample data list about 540,000 distinct CDR3 sequences. The specimen sequenced was blood T cells: a sorted CD56 or NKG2C T cell subset, CD4+ or CD8+ T cells, or bulk PBMC T cells (not recorded which). Source of these receptors: a man in his late teens or twenties in good health. Both conserved end residues are part of each CDR3.

V gene	CDR3 length	J gene	CDR3 protein
TRBV20-1	16	TRBJ2-7	CSPLKAGGPQAYEQYF
TRBV20-1	16	TRBJ2-7	CSARSGTGKELYEQYF
TRBV7-9	14	TRBJ2-1	CASSETSGRAQQFF
TRBV4-1	16	TRBJ2-3	CASSQTTSGMTDTQYF
TRBV7-8	14	TRBJ2-7	CASSLNSRSYEQYF
TRBV9	12	TRBJ2-1	CASSVVGTEQFF
TRBV4-1	16	TRBJ2-1	CASRKLSSGRTNEQFF
TRBV20-1	15	TRBJ2-2	CSARGFYISTGELFF
TRBV29-1	14	TRBJ2-7	CSVVFTGGTYEQYF
TRBV29-1	14	TRBJ2-1	CSIRQGARYNEQFF
TRBV29-1	11	TRBJ2-3	CSAGDPQPQYF
TRBV6-1	14	TRBJ2-6	CATKGDGGANVLTF
TRBV7-2	15	TRBJ2-1	CASSFLSGRAREQFF
TRBV7-9	17	TRBJ2-5	CASSQTGSGRKRETQYF
TRBV12-3/TRBV12-4	14	TRBJ1-6	CASSPQGWRSPLHF
TRBV6-2/TRBV6-3	13	TRBJ2-1	CASSSALRGEQFF
TRBV18	14	TRBJ1-5	CASSQGPGGQPQHF
TRBV6-5	17	TRBJ2-1	CASSSPPRTSGPNEQFF
TRBV10-3	18	TRBJ2-1	CAIARQSTGTPNNNEQFF
TRBV6-5	16	TRBJ2-1	CASSRAGTSGRLEQFF
TRBV5-1	15	TRBJ1-1	CASSSGGMGLTEAFF
TRBV2	14	TRBJ1-2	CASILPPREYGYTF
TRBV12-3/TRBV12-4	12	TRBJ1-6	CASSYPGGPLHF
TRBV5-1	13	TRBJ1-6	CASSLDSSSPLHF
TRBV20-1	16	TRBJ2-5	CSASGLAGGREETQYF
TRBV7-8	15	TRBJ2-7	CASSLVGTVSYEQYF
TRBV5-1	17	TRBJ2-5	CASSSTHSGGGQETQYF
TRBV12-3/TRBV12-4	14	TRBJ1-4	CASSRGGAREKLFF
TRBV4-3	18	TRBJ2-2	CASSQGGTGGPITGELFF
TRBV4-1	15	TRBJ1-3	CASSPVGGSGNTIYF
TRBV12-3/TRBV12-4	13	TRBJ2-7	CASSYAQGSEQYF
TRBV12-3/TRBV12-4	13	TRBJ2-5	CASNERGQETQYF
TRBV5-1	15	TRBJ2-7	CASSVSGTGPYEQYF
TRBV29-1	14	TRBJ2-2	CSAGLAGQVGELFF
TRBV24-1	16	TRBJ2-1	CATSDTDRGVYNEQFF
TRBV5-1	15	TRBJ2-7	CASSLAAAISYEQYF
TRBV15	16	TRBJ2-7	CATSRDPGRSSYEQYF
TRBV7-9	13	TRBJ2-7	CASSFLDRYEQYF
TRBV12-3/TRBV12-4	15	TRBJ1-2	CASNYPTGGVYGYTF
TRBV29-1	16	TRBJ2-5	CSVEEGTVPGRETQYF
TRBV7-2	12	TRBJ2-1	CASSRPLEEQFF